This entry features one T cell receptor (beta chain) sequence. The data were taken from a study of T cells expressing NK-cell markers. One entry per CDR3 protein, without DNA, is what TCRdb gives after re-calling the 5' RACE reads. This sample's clone table lists 300,000 or so distinct CDR3 sequences. The CDR3 sequence is 16 residues long. CDR1 MGHDK and CDR2 SYGVNS come from the germline V gene. Material: blood T cells: a sorted CD56 or NKG2C T cell subset, CD4+ or CD8+ T cells, or bulk PBMC T cells (not recorded which). The sequence derives from a woman between 18 and 75 years old in good health. The V gene is TRBV25-1, the J gene TRBJ2-1. CDR3 sequence: CASSHIRSTSYNEQFF.